Below are 13 T cell receptor beta chains sequenced from a single sample in a study of T cell repertoires in cytomegalovirus infection. The antigens these receptors bind are not known. TCRdb processed the reads anew with MiXCR; each CDR3 protein has one entry. Of 50,000 to 65,000 distinct CDR3 sequences listed, around 20% were seen once; the top ten hold about 68%. The specimen comprised CD8+ T cells from cultured PBMCs, sampled from culture after CMV antigen stimulation. The origin of the receptors is a human donor in good health (CMV status not recorded). Some clones in this sample may be carry-over from other donors' samples.

The V and J genes are TRBV6-2 or TRBV6-3 and TRBJ2-5, with 11 bases identical to TRBD2. CDR1 is MNHEY, CDR2 SVGEGT, per germline. Germline trimming cut 6 bases from V and 5 bases from J; bases unmatched to any gene: 20. This CDR3 has 19 amino acids. The CDR3 region has the DNA TGTGCCAGCAGCAGCTTACCGGGACTAGCGGTCTTCGAGGGGGAGACCCAGTACTTC. It yields the protein CASSSLPGLAVFEGETQYF.

The table lists this clonotype with a few counts. The rearrangement uses TRBV7-8 and TRBJ2-5; D not certain. The CDR3 contains 13 residues. The V gene lost 5 bases and the J gene lost 5 bases, with 12 bases spanning the gap. Germline assignment: CDR1 SGHVS and CDR2 FQNEAQ. The chain's CDR3 is CASSPGPPETQYF. In nucleotides, the CDR3 is TGTGCCAGCAGCCCCGGGCCCCCCGAGACCCAGTACTTC.

The count of this clonotype is one. The chain joins TRBV20-1 to TRBJ1-5, with 11 bases matching TRBD1. The CDR3 extends over 19 amino acids. Germline-derived CDR1 and CDR2 are DFQATT and SNEGSKA (reference sequence). The junction had 17 bases not matched to a gene; V was cut back by 3 bases and J by 4 bases. CDR3 region: CSARPRDRGGSVNNQPQHF. The CDR3 DNA follows: TGCAGTGCTAGGCCCAGGGACAGGGGGGGGTCTGTAAATAATCAGCCCCAGCATTTT.

This clonotype was counted only a few times. The rearrangement uses TRBV29-1 and TRBJ2-7; TRBD2 agrees at 11 bases. After removal of 0 bases from V and 4 bases from J, the junction contained 5 bases not matched to a gene. Per germline, CDR1 SQVTM and CDR2 ANQGSEA. The CDR3 has 15 amino acids. CDR3 loop: CSVEDLAGGGYEQYF. For the CDR3, the DNA is TGCAGCGTTGAAGATCTAGCGGGGGGAGGGTACGAGCAGTACTTC.

This clonotype was seen a handful of times. The chain uses TRBV20-1 and TRBJ2-2, with 8 positions matching TRBD2. The CDR3 runs 14 residues. The trim removed 4 bases at V and 3 bases at J, leaving 4 bases unmatched. From germline, CDR1 is DFQATT and CDR2 SNEGSKA (reference sequence). This CDR3 reads CSAKSRGDTGELFF. The CDR3 DNA is TGCAGTGCTAAATCGCGGGGGGACACCGGGGAGCTGTTTTTT.

The V call is TRBV7-2, the J call TRBJ2-7; D tentatively fits TRBD1 or TRBD2 (5 bases each). Germline CDR1 and CDR2: SGHTA and FQGNSA. CDR3 length equals 13 residues. Trimming left V 4 bases short and J 7 bases short, with 14 bases between. Here the CDR3 DNA reads TGTGCCAGCAGCTACACAGGACTCAAGGAGCAGTACTTC. It specifies CASSYTGLKEQYF.

This clonotype came up many times. The V call is TRBV6-2 or TRBV6-3, the J call TRBJ2-7; D is unclear. CDR3 length equals 13 residues. The germline V gene has CDR1 MNHEY and CDR2 SVGEGT. V dropped 2 bases and J dropped 2 bases, with 7 bases sitting between them. CDR3 sequence (DNA): TGTGCCAGCAGTTACACGGCAGCCTACGAGCAGTACTTC. Its translation is CASSYTAAYEQYF.

This clonotype was recorded a few times. This sequence joins TRBV19 and TRBJ1-2, with D possibly TRBD1 on 6 matching bases. Germline V lookup: CDR1 LNHDA, CDR2 SQIVND (reference sequence). CDR3 length equals 14 residues. V was clipped by 8 bases and J by 2 bases, with 15 bases between them. The CDR3 DNA reads TGTGCCAGTGGACCGGGGGGCAGGAACTATGGCTACACCTTC. Encoded protein: CASGPGGRNYGYTF.

This clonotype showed up just a few times. The chain couples TRBV7-2 to TRBJ2-1, with D uncertain. The CDR3 is made up of 11 amino acids. Trimming stripped 3 bases from V and 7 bases from J, with 4 bases between. Germline V CDR1 and CDR2: SGHTA, FQGNSA. CDR3 bases: TGTGCCAGCAGCTTGCCTAATGAGCAGTTCTTC. This codes for CASSLPNEQFF.

This clonotype was observed a handful of times. The DNA for the CDR3 is TGTGCCAGCAGTTCGACCCCCTACGAGCAGTACTTC. Translation: CASSSTPYEQYF. The V and J genes are TRBV27 and TRBJ2-7; D is unclear. The CDR3 runs to 12 residues. V gave up 4 bases and J gave up 2 bases, with 6 bases separating them. CDR1 is MNHEY and CDR2 is SMNVEV in the germline V gene (reference sequence).

This clonotype appeared a few times. The rearrangement links TRBV15 to TRBJ2-1; D is perhaps TRBD1 (5 bases). Germline loops: CDR1 LNHNV, CDR2 YYDKDF (reference sequence). There are 14 residues in the CDR3. Trimming took off 0 bases at V and 7 bases at J, with 10 bases between the two ends. CDR3 bases: TGTGCCACCAGCAGAGAGGGGCTAGGGAATGAGCAGTTCTTC. Protein: CATSREGLGNEQFF.

The chain recombines TRBV7-8 with TRBJ1-5, with 7 bases identical to TRBD1. The CDR3 is 12 amino acids. With 7 bases clipped from V and 7 bases from J, the junction kept 4 bases outside the gene matches. Germline values: CDR1 SGHVS, CDR2 FQNEAQ. Here the CDR3 reads CASNKQGQPQHF. The CDR3 DNA sequence: TGTGCCAGCAACAAACAGGGGCAGCCCCAGCATTTT.

This clonotype was found a few times. The genes are TRBV7-6 and TRBJ2-2; 8 nucleotides agree with TRBD2. Per germline, CDR1 SGHVS and CDR2 FNYEAQ. The CDR3 sequence is 14 residues long. V was clipped by 3 bases and J by 6 bases; unmatched bases: 3. CDR3 in DNA: TGTGCCAGCAGCTTTCCGCGGGGGGCCGGGGAGCTGTTTTTT. Translation: CASSFPRGAGELFF.